This TCR beta chain appears in the sequencing data of a study of blood T cell repertoires in COVID-19. Whole-study context: Specimens from acute and convalescent COVID-19 originated in the United States, Italy and Spain. PBMCs, B-cell-depleted T cells, or T cells were the source of the cDNA or gDNA that made up the material.

The CDR3 consists of 15 residues. CDR1 and CDR2 (germline): LGHNA, YSLEER. Deletions cut 0 bases from V and 2 bases from J, with 9 bases between. Per the study methods: Amplification of reference gene primers provided the estimated nucleated cell counts. Sequencing was performed with immunoSEQ multiplex PCR; in TCRdb, only in-frame clones are kept and a portion is missing. V, J and clone size are those of that table, while D and trimming were read from the DNA. This table has about 94,000 clones, about 80% appearing once. The origin of this receptor is a man aged 60 to 75 with acute or convalescent COVID-19. The chain has TRBV4-3 and TRBJ2-3; D is undetermined. The sample taken for sequencing was peripheral blood. The CDR3 loop is CASSQDTGFTDTQYF. The CDR3 DNA sequence: TGCGCCAGCAGCCAAGATACGGGTTTCACAGATACGCAGTATTTT.